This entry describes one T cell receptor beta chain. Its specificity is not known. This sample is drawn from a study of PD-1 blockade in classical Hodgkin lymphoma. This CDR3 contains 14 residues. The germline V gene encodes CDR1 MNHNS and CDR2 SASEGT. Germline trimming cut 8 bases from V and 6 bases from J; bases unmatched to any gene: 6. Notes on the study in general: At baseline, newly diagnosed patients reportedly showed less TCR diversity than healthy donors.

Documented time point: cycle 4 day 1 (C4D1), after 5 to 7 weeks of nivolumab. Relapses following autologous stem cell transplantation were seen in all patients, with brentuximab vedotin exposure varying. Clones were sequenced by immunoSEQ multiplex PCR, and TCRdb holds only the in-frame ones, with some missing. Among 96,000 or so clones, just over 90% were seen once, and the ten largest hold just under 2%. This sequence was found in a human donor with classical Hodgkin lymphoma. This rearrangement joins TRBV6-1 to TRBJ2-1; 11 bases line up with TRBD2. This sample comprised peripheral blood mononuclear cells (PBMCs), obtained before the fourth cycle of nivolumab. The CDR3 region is CASRLAGNANEQFF. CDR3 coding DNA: TGTGCCAGCCGACTAGCGGGAAACGCCAATGAGCAGTTCTTC.